This T cell receptor (beta chain) originates from a study of Ad26.COV2.S vaccination and SARS-CoV-2 variants. Sample treatment: over 15 received Ad26.COV2.S at low or high dose, single or two shots; roughly five received placebo; per-sample allocation not given. Samples analyzed were those drawn on day 63 after the first vaccine or placebo injection. Germline-derived CDR1 and CDR2 are SGHRS and YFSETQ. The CDR3 extends over 11 amino acids. The ends were cut back, 3 bases at V and 0 bases at J, with 0 bases in the middle. TCRdb keeps only in-frame clones here, not all; method: immunoSEQ multiplex PCR. The table shows about 420,000 clones, with roughly 88% occurring only once. A note on this clone: Other nucleotide sequences from this sample produce the same CDR3.

This clonotype was sampled from a person aged 18 to 59 who received the Ad26.COV2.S COVID-19 vaccine or a placebo. The chain carries TRBV5-1 and TRBJ2-5; D uncertain. Sequences were derived from peripheral blood, sampled in a trial of Ad26.COV2.S vaccine versus placebo. CDR3 DNA sequence: TGCGCCAGCAGCTACCAAGAGACCCAGTACTTC. Its translation is CASSYQETQYF. Drawing the rest from reference TRBV5-1 and TRBJ2-5, the complete variable domain is KAGVTQTPRYLIKTRGQQVTLSCSPISGHRSVSWYQQTPGQGLQFLFEYFSETQRNKGNFPGRFSGRQFSNSRSEMNVSTLELGDSALYLCASSYQETQYFGPGTRLLVL.